The 14 T cell receptor beta chains presented below share a single source sample, sequenced in a study of T cell responses to AZD1222 COVID-19 vaccine. Measured with immunoSEQ multiplex PCR; TCRdb has only the in-frame clones, and not every one. The sample shows around 180,000 clones, 75% to 90% of them seen only once. Sample: peripheral blood, taken on day 0 of AZD1222 vaccination. The source is an adult in good health.

This chain links TRBV2 with TRBJ1-2, with 10 bases that match TRBD1. The CDR3 has 15 residues. Trimming removed 2 bases from V and 4 bases from J; junction bases left unmatched: 4. CDR1 is SNHLY, CDR2 FYNNEI, per germline. CDR3 in DNA: TGTGCCAGCAGTGAACCGAGGACAGGGGGCTATGGCTACACCTTC. Protein product: CASSEPRTGGYGYTF.

V is TRBV24-1 and J is TRBJ2-3, with 7 nucleotides matching TRBD1. The CDR3 has 15 residues. After removal of 3 bases from V and 6 bases from J, the junction contained 8 bases not matched to a gene. Germline V gene sequence: CDR1 KGHDR, CDR2 SFDVKD. The CDR3 nucleotides are TGTGCCACCAGTGATCCCAAGGGGGCTGGGGATACGCAGTATTTT. Protein product: CATSDPKGAGDTQYF.

CDR3 DNA sequence: TGTGCCAGCTTACGGACAGGGGGACACAATGAGCAGTTCTTC. Its translation: CASLRTGGHNEQFF. J is TRBJ2-1 and V is TRBV6-5; 10 positions agree with TRBD1. The ends lost 8 bases at V and 5 bases at J; junction bases unmatched: 6. Germline lookup yields CDR1 MNHEY and CDR2 SVGAGI. The CDR3 extends over 14 amino acids.

The chain employs TRBV7-8 and TRBJ1-5; a weak D match, TRBD1 (5 bases). Between the trimmed V and J ends, which lost 2 bases and 0 bases, there was a span of 11 bases. Germline values: CDR1 SGHVS, CDR2 FQNEAQ. CDR3 length equals 16 residues. Here the CDR3 reads CASSLTRGYSNQPQHF. The CDR3 nucleotides read TGTGCCAGCAGCTTAACCCGGGGCTATAGCAATCAGCCCCAGCATTTT.

The table lists this clone with a count of one. V is TRBV6-2 or TRBV6-3 and J is TRBJ2-5, with D perhaps being TRBD1 or TRBD2 (5 bases each). Germline V lookup: CDR1 MNHEY, CDR2 SVGEGT. This CDR3 has 15 amino acids. Trimming took 0 bases from V and 5 from J, leaving 13 bases between them. The CDR3 coding sequence is TGTGCCAGCAGTTACTCGTCGGGGCCGGGGGAGACCCAGTACTTC. As protein: CASSYSSGPGETQYF.

CDR3 sequence: CASRFGDSNEKLFF. For the CDR3, the DNA is TGTGCCAGTAGGTTCGGTGACTCTAATGAAAAACTGTTTTTT. The chain uses TRBV19 and TRBJ1-4; D call uncertain. This CDR3 comprises 14 residues. CDR1 is LNHDA, CDR2 SQIVND, per germline (reference sequence). Trimming removed 6 bases from V and 3 bases from J, with 11 bases in between.

This clone was recorded once. The V gene is TRBV7-9, the J gene TRBJ2-3; 8 nucleotides line up with TRBD2. The CDR3 loop spans 13 amino acids. The V and J ends lost 4 bases and 6 bases, in that order; junction bases with no gene match: 3. Germline loops: CDR1 SEHNR, CDR2 FQNEAQ (reference sequence). The DNA for the CDR3 is TGTGCCAGCAGCTCCAGACTAGCGGATACGCAGTATTTT. This codes for CASSSRLADTQYF.

The chain has TRBV6-5 and TRBJ1-2; 10 bases agree with TRBD1. Unmatched junction bases numbered 3, after V lost 11 bases and J lost 3 bases. The CDR3 runs to 12 residues. CDR1 MNHEY and CDR2 SVGAGI come from the germline V gene. The CDR3 DNA is TGTGCCGGGACAGGGGCGGACTATGGCTACACCTTC. Protein: CAGTGADYGYTF.

This chain joins TRBV6-5 and TRBJ2-7; 8 bases are shared with TRBD1. The CDR3 spans 12 residues. CDR1 and CDR2 (germline): MNHEY, SVGAGI. V dropped 6 bases and J dropped 3; count of bases not matched to a gene: 1. CDR3 nucleotide sequence: TGTGCCAGCAGCACAGGGGGCTACGAGCAGTACTTC. It codes for CASSTGGYEQYF.

The V call is TRBV5-6, the J call TRBJ1-5; TRBD1 is a possible D gene (6 bases). The V gene lost 2 bases and the J gene lost 5 bases, with 11 bases spanning the gap. Germline V gene data show CDR1 as SGHDT and CDR2 as YYEEEE. The length of the CDR3 is 14 residues. The CDR3 spells CASSFQGNYQPQHF. CDR3 sequence (DNA): TGTGCCAGCAGCTTCCAGGGGAACTATCAGCCCCAGCATTTT.

The rearrangement links TRBV5-4 to TRBJ2-6, with 12 positions matching TRBD1. The CDR3 spans 18 residues. Germline loops: CDR1 SGHNT, CDR2 YYREEE (reference sequence). The ends lost 4 bases at V and 0 bases at J; junction bases unmatched: 5. The CDR3: CASSPGTGGPSGANVLTF. DNA of the CDR3: TGTGCCAGCAGCCCGGGGACAGGGGGCCCCTCTGGGGCCAACGTCCTGACTTTC.

The V gene is TRBV5-4, the J gene TRBJ2-7, with TRBD1 matching over 7 bases. CDR3 size: 13 residues. The germline gives CDR1 SGHNT, CDR2 YYREEE (reference sequence). Trimming removed 5 bases from V and 4 bases from J; junction bases left unmatched: 6. CDR3 protein: CASSQRGLYEQYV. The CDR3 DNA is TGTGCCAGCAGTCAAAGGGGGCTATACGAGCAGTACGTC.

This sequence joins TRBV15 and TRBJ1-5; maybe TRBD1 (5 bases). V dropped 0 bases and J dropped 5 bases, with 11 bases sitting between them. From germline, CDR1 is LNHNV and CDR2 YYDKDF (reference sequence). CDR3 length equals 15 residues. The CDR3 loop reads CATSRDSRGDQPQHF. The CDR3 coding sequence is TGTGCCACCAGCAGAGATTCACGGGGGGATCAGCCCCAGCATTTT.

The chain employs TRBV7-3 and TRBJ2-2; D is ambiguous. The CDR3 loop spans 15 amino acids. The ends were cut back, 1 base at V and 3 bases at J, with 9 bases in the middle. Germline V gene lookup returns CDR1 SGHTA and CDR2 FQGTGA. In DNA, the CDR3 is TGTGCCAGCAGCTTAATGCACGGATACACCGGGGAGCTGTTTTTT. Its protein is CASSLMHGYTGELFF.